The clone carrying this TCR beta chain was observed a few times. The data originate from a study of beta chain features in type 1 diabetes. One heparinised blood draw, averaging about 0.11 L, came from each donor. Sorting gave populations that all exceeded 95% purity. Sequencing targeted expressed TCRB transcripts, as all isolated RNA had been reverse transcribed. Some clones are missing from TCRdb's copy, which holds only in-frame ones; the method was immunoSEQ multiplex PCR. The table has a few hundred thousand clones, 13% to 15% seen once. The length of the CDR3 is 15 residues. Sequenced material: central memory CD4+ T cells from blood. The rearrangement joins TRBV21-1 to TRBJ2-3; the listed D gene, TRBD1, was not tested against the DNA. TRBV21-1 is a pseudogene segment. The TCR comes from a young man in good health. CDR3 loop: CASSNKGESRDTQYF. The CDR3 nucleotides read TGTGCCAGCAGCAACAAGGGGGAGTCTCGGGATACGCAGTATTTT.